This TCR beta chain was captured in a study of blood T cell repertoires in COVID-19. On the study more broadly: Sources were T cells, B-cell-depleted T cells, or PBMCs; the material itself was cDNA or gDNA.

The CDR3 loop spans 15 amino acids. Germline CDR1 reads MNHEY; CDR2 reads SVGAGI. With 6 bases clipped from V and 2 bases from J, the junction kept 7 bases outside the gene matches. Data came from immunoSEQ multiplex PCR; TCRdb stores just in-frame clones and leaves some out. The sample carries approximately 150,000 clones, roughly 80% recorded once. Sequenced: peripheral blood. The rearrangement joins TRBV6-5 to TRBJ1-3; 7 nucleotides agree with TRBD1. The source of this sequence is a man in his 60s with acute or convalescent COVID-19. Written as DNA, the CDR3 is TGTGCCAGCAGCCCACAGGGGACAACTGGAAACACCATATATTTT. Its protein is CASSPQGTTGNTIYF.